A selection of T cell receptor beta chains follows, all from one sample in a study of cytomegalovirus exposure and HLA in healthy donors. Sequencing used immunoSEQ multiplex PCR; TCRdb keeps in-frame clones, though not all of them. Here the sample spans 100,000 to 150,000 clones, 80% being singletons. Source material: PBMCs. The receptor source for this set is a young man in good health and CMV-seropositive. The CDR3 runs from the conserved cysteine through the conserved F or W. D genes are given only for firm matches. Clone sizes are given selectively: once, few, many, or a class where the clone is expanded.

j_call	v_call	clone_size	cdr3_length	d_call	cdr3_nt	cdr3_aa
TRBJ1-1	TRBV4-1	-	14	-	TGCGCCAGCAGCCAGCCACGACAGAACACTGAAGCTTTCTTT	CASSQPRQNTEAFF
TRBJ2-1	TRBV5-6	-	15	-	TGTGCCAGCAGCTTGGGGACTGAAAACTACAATGAGCAGTTCTTC	CASSLGTENYNEQFF
TRBJ1-2	TRBV7-8	-	13	-	TGTGCCAGCAGCTTAGACAGGGCCAGGGGCTACACCTTC	CASSLDRARGYTF
TRBJ1-2	TRBV7-9	-	13	TRBD1	TGTGCCAGCAGCCCCGACAGGGGTTATGGCTACACCTTC	CASSPDRGYGYTF
TRBJ2-1	TRBV30	-	12	TRBD2	TGTGCCTGGGCGGGGGGGACCAATGAGCAGTTCTTC	CAWAGGTNEQFF
TRBJ1-2	TRBV20-1	-	11	-	TGCAGTGCTTCCGGGGGCTATGGCTACACCTTC	CSASGGYGYTF
TRBJ1-1	TRBV7-6	-	15	TRBD1	TGTGCCAGCAGCTTAGACCCAGGGGGCCTGACTGAAGCTTTCTTT	CASSLDPGGLTEAFF
TRBJ2-5	TRBV29-1	-	13	-	TGCAGCGTCCCCCGACGGGACCAAGAGACCCAGTACTTC	CSVPRRDQETQYF
TRBJ1-3	TRBV6-1	-	16	-	TGCGCCAGCAGTGAAGCGCCGCCGAGCTCTGGAAACACCATATATTTT	CASSEAPPSSGNTIYF
TRBJ1-1	TRBV5-1	-	13	-	TGCGCCAGCAGCTTTGGGGGGTTCACTGAAGCTTTCTTT	CASSFGGFTEAFF
TRBJ2-5	TRBV11-2	-	16	-	TGTGCCAGTACAATTGGGGCGGGGGCCACCCAAGAGACCCAGTACTTC	CASTIGAGATQETQYF
TRBJ1-4	TRBV19	-	13	TRBD1	TGTGCCAGCAGGGGGCCTTCAGATGAAAAACTGTTTTTT	CASRGPSDEKLFF
TRBJ2-5	TRBV5-5	-	13	-	TGTGCCAGCAGCTCTCAGGGATTGGAGACCCAGTACTTC	CASSSQGLETQYF
TRBJ1-4	TRBV6-1	-	14	TRBD1	TGTGCCAGCAGTGAACCGACAGGGGGAGAAAAACTGTTTTTT	CASSEPTGGEKLFF
TRBJ1-3	TRBV11-2	once	14	-	TGTGCCAGCAGCTTAGTAGTCTCTGGAAACACCATATATTTT	CASSLVVSGNTIYF
TRBJ1-2	TRBV21-1	-	19	-	TGTGCCAGCAGCAAATGGGGGGGGACCTTCAACTCCCTGATATATGGCTACACCTTC	CASSKWGGTFNSLIYGYTF
TRBJ1-5	TRBV4-1	-	16	-	TGCGCCAGCAGCCAAGATCCTACAGATAGCAATCAGCCCCAGCATTTT	CASSQDPTDSNQPQHF
TRBJ2-7	TRBV2	once	16	-	TGTGCCAGCAGTGAAGCGCAGGGGCAGAAATCCTACGAGCAGTACTTC	CASSEAQGQKSYEQYF
TRBJ1-2	TRBV2	-	14	-	TGTGCCAGCAGTGTTCGGGGATACCTCTATGGCTACACCTTC	CASSVRGYLYGYTF
TRBJ1-2	TRBV19	-	14	-	TGTGCCAGTTCTAGCGGATTAGCTAACTATGGCTACACCTTC	CASSSGLANYGYTF
TRBJ2-7	TRBV27	once	15	TRBD1	TGTGCCAGCAGCTCACCGGGACAGGGTTCGAACGAGCAGTACTTC	CASSSPGQGSNEQYF
TRBJ2-5	TRBV9	-	16	TRBD2	TGTGCCAGCAGCGTAAGCTGGTCGGGGGGACAAGAGACCCAGTACTTC	CASSVSWSGGQETQYF
TRBJ2-1	TRBV23-1	-	15	TRBD1	TGCGCCAGCAGTCCCACCGGGACAGGGGATTATGAGCAGTTCTTC	CASSPTGTGDYEQFF
TRBJ2-1	TRBV5-4	-	14	-	TGTGCCAGCAGCCGACAGAACGCCTACAATGAGCAGTTCTTC	CASSRQNAYNEQFF
TRBJ1-3	TRBV6-6	-	16	TRBD1	TGTGCCAGCACTAAGACAGGGGGCTCGTCTGGAAACACCATATATTTT	CASTKTGGSSGNTIYF
TRBJ2-7	TRBV4-1	-	16	TRBD2	TGCGCCAGCAGCCAAGGTAGCGGGGGGGCCCCCTACGAGCAGTACTTC	CASSQGSGGAPYEQYF
TRBJ1-5	TRBV19	-	16	-	TGTGCCAGTACTCCGGACAGTTTACGGAGCAATCAGCCCCAGCATTTT	CASTPDSLRSNQPQHF
TRBJ2-5	TRBV5-1	-	13	-	TGCGCCAGCAGCGGCGACACCCTGGAGACCCAGTACTTC	CASSGDTLETQYF
TRBJ1-3	TRBV10-2	few	15	-	TGCGCCAGCAGCCAAAGACAAGGCACTGGAAACACCATATATTTT	CASSQRQGTGNTIYF
TRBJ1-2	TRBV10-3	-	15	TRBD1	TGTGCCATCAAGAAGGGACAGAACCACGAATATGGCTACACCTTC	CAIKKGQNHEYGYTF
TRBJ2-7	TRBV5-6	-	13	TRBD2	TGTGCCAGCAGCTGGGGGGGGGAAAACGAGCAGTACTTC	CASSWGGENEQYF
TRBJ1-5	TRBV30	-	14	-	TGTGCCTGGAGTCGAGCAGGGGGCAATCAGCCCCAGCATTTT	CAWSRAGGNQPQHF
TRBJ1-5	TRBV21-1	-	17	-	TGTGCCACCCCCCTACAGGGATCCCCTTCAGGCAATCAGCCCCAGCATTTT	CATPLQGSPSGNQPQHF
TRBJ1-6	TRBV2	once	15	-	TGTGCCAGCAGTGCTAGGCAGGGGTATAATTCACCCCTCCACTTT	CASSARQGYNSPLHF
TRBJ1-1	TRBV6-5	few	13	-	TGTGCCAGCAGCCGGGACACGAACACTGAAGCTTTCTTT	CASSRDTNTEAFF
TRBJ1-5	TRBV4-2	-	15	-	TGTGCCAGCAGCCAGGAGGGCTATAGCAATCAGCCCCAGCATTTT	CASSQEGYSNQPQHF
TRBJ1-5	TRBV19	-	16	-	TGTGCCAGTAGTACCCTCGCGGTCGCTGGCAATCAGCCCCAGCATTTT	CASSTLAVAGNQPQHF
TRBJ2-5	TRBV6-1	-	14	-	TGTGCCAGCAGTACCCAGGGGATTCAGGAGACCCAGTACTTC	CASSTQGIQETQYF
TRBJ1-1	TRBV10-1	once	19	TRBD1	TGCGCCAGCAGTGAACACACAGGGGCCCTATACGATTGGAACACTGAAGCTTTCTTT	CASSEHTGALYDWNTEAFF
TRBJ2-4	TRBV7-8	few	14	TRBD1	TGTGCCAGCAGCTTAGCCTCGACAGGGAACATTCAGTACTTC	CASSLASTGNIQYF
TRBJ1-5	TRBV25-1	-	13	-	TGTGCCAGATGGGCGGGGGGGCGACAGCCCCAGCATTTT	CARWAGGRQPQHF